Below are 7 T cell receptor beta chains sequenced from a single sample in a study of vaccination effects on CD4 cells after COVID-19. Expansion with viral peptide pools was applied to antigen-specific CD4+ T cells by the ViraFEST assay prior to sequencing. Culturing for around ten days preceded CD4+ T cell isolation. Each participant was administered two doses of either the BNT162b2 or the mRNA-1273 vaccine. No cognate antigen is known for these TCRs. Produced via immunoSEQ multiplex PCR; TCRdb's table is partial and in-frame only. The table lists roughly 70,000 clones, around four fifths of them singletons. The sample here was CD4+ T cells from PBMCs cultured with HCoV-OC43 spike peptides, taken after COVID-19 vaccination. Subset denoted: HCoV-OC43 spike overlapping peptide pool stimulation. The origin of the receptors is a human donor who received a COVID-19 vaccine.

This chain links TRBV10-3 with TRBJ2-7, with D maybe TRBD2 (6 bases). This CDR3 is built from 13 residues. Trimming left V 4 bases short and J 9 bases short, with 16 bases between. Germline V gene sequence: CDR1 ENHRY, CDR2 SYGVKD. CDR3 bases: TGTGCCATCAGTGGGAGGGATAGGGACCTGCAGTACGTC. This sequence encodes CAISGRDRDLQYV.

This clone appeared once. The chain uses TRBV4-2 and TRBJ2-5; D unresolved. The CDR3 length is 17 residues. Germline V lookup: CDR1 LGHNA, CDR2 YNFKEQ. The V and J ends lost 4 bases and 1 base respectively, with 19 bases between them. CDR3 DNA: TGTGCCAGCAGCCCTCAAGAGGTGGATGCCGGCCAAGAGACCCAGTACTTC. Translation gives CASSPQEVDAGQETQYF.

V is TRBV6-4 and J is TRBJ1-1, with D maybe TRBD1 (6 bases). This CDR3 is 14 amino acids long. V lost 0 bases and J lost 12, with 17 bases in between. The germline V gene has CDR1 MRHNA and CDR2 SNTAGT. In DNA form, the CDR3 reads TGTGCCAGCAGTGACTCGGGTCGAGGGGGAGGATCTTTCTTT. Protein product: CASSDSGRGGGSFF.

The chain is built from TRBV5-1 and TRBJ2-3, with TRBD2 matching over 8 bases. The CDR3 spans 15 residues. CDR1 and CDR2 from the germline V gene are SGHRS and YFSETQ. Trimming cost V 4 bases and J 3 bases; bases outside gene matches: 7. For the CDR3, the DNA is TGCGCCAGCAGCCAACAGCGGGAGAGGACAGATACGCAGTATTTT. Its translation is CASSQQRERTDTQYF.

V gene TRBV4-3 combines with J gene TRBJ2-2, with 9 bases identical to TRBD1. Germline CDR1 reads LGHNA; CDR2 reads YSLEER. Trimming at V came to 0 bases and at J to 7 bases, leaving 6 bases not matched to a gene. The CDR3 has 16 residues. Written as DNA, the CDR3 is TGCGCCAGCAGCCAAGAGGGACAGGGAAACGGCGGGGAGCTGTTTTTT. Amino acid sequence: CASSQEGQGNGGELFF.

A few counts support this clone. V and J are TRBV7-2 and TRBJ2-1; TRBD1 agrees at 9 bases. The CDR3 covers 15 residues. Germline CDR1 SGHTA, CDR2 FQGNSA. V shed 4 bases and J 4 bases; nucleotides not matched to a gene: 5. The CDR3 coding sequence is TGTGCCAGCAGCTCGCGGGACAGGGTGTACAATGAGCAGTTCTTC. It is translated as CASSSRDRVYNEQFF. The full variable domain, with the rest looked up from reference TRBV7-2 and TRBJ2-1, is GAGVSQSPSNKVTEKGKDVELRCDPISGHTALYWYRQSLGQGLEFLIYFQGNSAPDKSGLPSDRFSAERTGGSVSTLTIQRTQQEDSAVYLCASSSRDRVYNEQFFGPGTRLTVL.

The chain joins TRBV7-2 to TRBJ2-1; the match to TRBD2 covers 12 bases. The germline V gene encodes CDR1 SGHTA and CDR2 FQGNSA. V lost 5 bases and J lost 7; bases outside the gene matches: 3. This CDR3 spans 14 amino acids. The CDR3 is CASSTGLAGNEQFF. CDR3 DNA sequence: TGTGCCAGCAGCACCGGACTAGCGGGGAATGAGCAGTTCTTC.